These 32 T cell receptor beta chains came from one sample sequenced in a study of PD-L1 blockade in urothelial cancer. The repertoire was sequenced with immunoSEQ multiplex PCR; TCRdb's copy has only in-frame clones and lacks some. The sample has approximately 93,000 clones, 83% seen once. Time point defined: peripheral blood 6 weeks after treatment start. Sample: PBMCs, taken around atezolizumab (anti-PD-L1) treatment. The receptor set was obtained from a man aged 65 to 79 with urothelial cancer.

This clone was seen more than once but under ten times. The chain joins TRBV14 to TRBJ1-1, with 7 positions matching TRBD1. The CDR3 totals 15 residues. The junction had 6 bases not matched to a gene; V was cut back by 0 bases and J by 5 bases. Germline V gene data show CDR1 as SGHDN and CDR2 as FVKESK. This CDR3 is CASSQDRRGRTEAFF. CDR3 nucleotide sequence: TGTGCCAGCAGCCAAGATAGGAGGGGGCGAACTGAAGCTTTCTTT.

The chain is built from TRBV9 and TRBJ1-3, with a tentative D call TRBD1 (5 bases). The CDR3 loop spans 15 amino acids. Per germline, CDR1 SGDLS and CDR2 YYNGEE. The germline V and J ends were trimmed by 4 bases and 2 bases, with 13 bases remaining between them. The CDR3 DNA reads TGTGCCAGCAGCCCATCAGGGAACCCTGGAAACACCATATATTTT. Amino acids: CASSPSGNPGNTIYF. Complete variable domain (other parts from reference TRBV9 and TRBJ1-3): DSGVTQTPKHLITATGQRVTLRCSPRSGDLSVYWYQQSLDQGLQFLIQYYNGEERAKGNILERFSAQQFPDLHSELNLSSLELGDSALYFCASSPSGNPGNTIYFGEGSWLTVV.

The rearrangement joins TRBV28 to TRBJ2-3; D is possibly TRBD1 (6 bases). V was pared by 3 bases and J by 3 bases, with 10 bases between. This CDR3 has 14 residues. Germline-derived CDR1 and CDR2 are MDHEN and SYDVKM. The DNA of the CDR3 is TGTGCCAGCAGTTTTGGCAGGGGTACAGATACGCAGTATTTT. Its protein product is CASSFGRGTDTQYF.

The chain has TRBV19 and TRBJ1-1; 7 bases line up with TRBD1. CDR1 is LNHDA, CDR2 SQIVND, per germline (reference sequence). The CDR3 extends over 16 amino acids. V trimming: 3 bases; J trimming: 1 base; junction bases outside the gene matches: 8. The CDR3 coding sequence is TGTGCCAGTAGTATGGTAGGGGGCGCCCCGAACACTGAAGCTTTCTTT. This gives the protein CASSMVGGAPNTEAFF. The entire variable domain, with the rest obtained from reference TRBV19 and TRBJ1-1, is as follows: DGGITQSPKYLFRKEGQNVTLSCEQNLNHDAMYWYRQDPGQGLRLIYYSQIVNDFQKGDIAEGYSVSREKKESFPLTVTSAQKNPTAFYLCASSMVGGAPNTEAFFGQGTRLTVV.

The chain has TRBV27 and TRBJ2-7; 8 positions match TRBD1. The germline V gene has CDR1 MNHEY and CDR2 SMNVEV (reference sequence). After removal of 8 bases from V and 0 bases from J, the junction contained 6 bases not matched to a gene. This CDR3 contains 14 residues. The chain's CDR3 is CASGTGRSSYEQYF. The CDR3 region has the DNA TGTGCCAGCGGGACAGGCCGCAGCTCCTACGAGCAGTACTTC.

This clone was found once. The chain has TRBV5-1 and TRBJ1-2; 8 nucleotides align to TRBD1. CDR3 size: 14 residues. Germline CDR1 reads SGHRS; CDR2 reads YFSETQ. The junction had 5 bases not matched to a gene; V was cut back by 3 bases and J by 4 bases. CDR3 amino acids: CASSSTGDSYGYTF. CDR3 bases: TGCGCCAGCAGCTCGACAGGGGACAGCTATGGCTACACCTTC.

There are a few counts of this clone. The rearrangement joins TRBV5-1 to TRBJ1-4, with D tentatively TRBD1 (5 bases). From germline, CDR1 is SGHRS and CDR2 YFSETQ. Trimming took off 2 bases at V and 3 bases at J, with 8 bases between the two ends. The CDR3 totals 14 residues. The CDR3 DNA is TGCGCCAGCAGCTTCGGGGGGTCTAATGAAAAACTGTTTTTT. Protein: CASSFGGSNEKLFF.

V is TRBV7-9 and J is TRBJ2-2, with 7 positions matching TRBD2. V lost 5 bases to trimming and J lost 5 bases; unmatched junction nucleotides: 2. The CDR3 runs to 13 residues. CDR1 is SEHNR, CDR2 FQNEAQ, per germline (reference sequence). CDR3 sequence (DNA): TGTGCCAGCAGCCTCGGGGGGACCGGGGAGCTGTTTTTT. Its protein is CASSLGGTGELFF. The entire variable domain, with the rest obtained from reference TRBV7-9 and TRBJ2-2, is as follows: DTGVSQNPRHKITKRGQNVTFRCDPISEHNRLYWYRQTLGQGPEFLTYFQNEAQLEKSRLLSDRFSAERPKGSFSTLEIQRTEQGDSAMYLCASSLGGTGELFFGEGSRLTVL.

The chain links TRBV11-2 to TRBJ2-4; 8 nucleotides line up with TRBD1. With 0 bases clipped from V and 9 bases from J, the junction kept 4 bases outside the gene matches. CDR1 and CDR2 (germline): SGHAT, FQNNGV. CDR3 length: 14 residues. The CDR3 protein is CASSLDRGRGIQYF. CDR3 in DNA: TGTGCCAGCAGCTTAGACAGGGGGCGCGGCATTCAGTACTTC.

The V call is TRBV6-1, the J call TRBJ2-2, with 7 bases matching TRBD2. This CDR3 has 14 amino acids. V lost 8 bases to trimming and J lost 0 bases; unmatched junction nucleotides: 3. Germline V gene lookup returns CDR1 MNHNS and CDR2 SASEGT. The CDR3 spells CASLAGTNTGELFF. CDR3 coding DNA: TGTGCCAGCTTAGCGGGTACGAACACCGGGGAGCTGTTTTTT.

This clone was picked up one time. This rearrangement joins TRBV29-1 to TRBJ2-1, with 9 bases lining up with TRBD2. J lost 8 bases, V lost 5 bases, and 13 bases had no gene match. In germline, CDR1 is SQVTM, CDR2 ANQGSEA. The CDR3 length is 15 residues. This CDR3 reads CSVSVGSGGIDEQFF. The CDR3 DNA follows: TGCAGCGTTTCCGTGGGGAGCGGGGGGATCGATGAGCAGTTCTTC.

The chain is built from TRBV7-8 and TRBJ2-1, with 14 nucleotides matching TRBD2. From germline, CDR1 is SGHVS and CDR2 FQNEAQ. The length of the CDR3 is 19 residues. The V segment lost 5 bases and the J segment 1 base; nucleotides outside the gene matches: 10. The CDR3 loop reads CASSPQPGLAGDSYNEQFF. The CDR3 DNA reads TGTGCCAGCAGCCCCCAACCGGGACTAGCGGGGGATTCCTACAATGAGCAGTTCTTC.

A note on this clone: Other DNA sequences in this sample translate to the same CDR3. The chain combines TRBV5-6 with TRBJ1-1, with unresolved D. Germline V gene data show CDR1 as SGHDT and CDR2 as YYEEEE. CDR3 length: 16 residues. V lost 0 bases and J 1 base, leaving 13 bases between the germline ends. The CDR3 reads CASSLAYVAANTEAFF. The CDR3 bases are TGTGCCAGCAGCTTGGCCTACGTAGCGGCGAACACTGAAGCTTTCTTT.

This sequence joins TRBV7-2 and TRBJ1-3; D may be TRBD1 (5 bases). CDR3 size: 16 residues. In germline, CDR1 is SGHTA, CDR2 FQGNSA. The V end lost 5 bases, the J end lost 0 bases, and 14 bases lay between the germline ends. Here the CDR3 reads CASSHSLGGSGNTIYF. In nucleotides, the CDR3 is TGTGCCAGCAGCCACTCTCTGGGGGGCTCTGGAAACACCATATATTTT.

The chain carries TRBV2 and TRBJ2-7, with D tentatively TRBD1 (6 bases). V was cut by 7 bases and J by 3 bases, with 13 bases left in between. This CDR3 comprises 13 residues. CDR1 and CDR2 from the germline V gene are SNHLY and FYNNEI. As DNA, the CDR3 is TGTGCCAGCACCACTCTCAGGGGCTACGAGCAGTACTTC. Its protein is CASTTLRGYEQYF.

The chain employs TRBV20-1 and TRBJ1-1, with 8 bases lining up with TRBD1. J was trimmed by 8 bases and V by 4 bases; bases with no gene match: 3. This CDR3 has 11 amino acids. Germline V gene data show CDR1 as DFQATT and CDR2 as SNEGSKA (reference sequence). The CDR3 DNA follows: TGCAGTGCTAATGACAGGGGCGAAGCTTTCTTT. Translated: CSANDRGEAFF.

The table lists this clone with a few counts. This chain links TRBV7-2 with TRBJ1-1; the D is unclear. CDR1 is SGHTA and CDR2 is FQGNSA in the germline V gene. There are 14 residues in the CDR3. V lost 2 bases and J 0 bases, leaving 7 bases between the germline ends. In nucleotides, the CDR3 is TGTGCCAGCAGCTTAAGCGGTCTGAACACTGAAGCTTTCTTT. Protein sequence: CASSLSGLNTEAFF.

This sequence joins TRBV7-2 and TRBJ2-1; TRBD1 might be the D (5 bases). This CDR3 has 15 residues. Trimming pared 0 bases from V and 3 bases from J, leaving 9 bases between. Germline loops: CDR1 SGHTA, CDR2 FQGNSA. Here the CDR3 DNA reads TGTGCCAGCAGCTTAGCGCAGGGCGTCTACAATGAGCAGTTCTTC. Translating gives CASSLAQGVYNEQFF.

This clone was recorded a few times. The CDR3 is CASSLAPADLGGGYTF. CDR3 in DNA: TGTGCCAGCAGCTTAGCTCCGGCTGATCTAGGGGGTGGCTACACCTTC. The chain employs TRBV7-2 and TRBJ1-2; D is possibly TRBD1 (6 bases). Per germline, CDR1 SGHTA and CDR2 FQGNSA. This CDR3 has 16 residues. V lost 0 bases and J lost 7, with 18 bases in between.

This clone was counted a single time. The chain combines TRBV29-1 with TRBJ2-4, with D possibly matching TRBD1 (6 bases). The V and J ends lost 4 bases and 0 bases respectively, with 10 bases between them. This CDR3 region has 14 residues. In germline, CDR1 is SQVTM, CDR2 ANQGSEA. The CDR3 DNA reads as TGCAGCGTTGGGGACAAGCTAGCCAAAAACATTCAGTACTTC. This gives the protein CSVGDKLAKNIQYF.

This clone was seen only a few times. The chain carries TRBV9 and TRBJ2-2; 7 bases align to TRBD1. V gave up 0 bases and J gave up 6 bases; unmatched junction bases: 11. The length of the CDR3 is 17 residues. The germline CDR1 and CDR2 sequences are SGDLS and YYNGEE. The CDR3 is CASSVVPKGTAAGELFF. CDR3 in DNA: TGTGCCAGCAGCGTAGTTCCTAAGGGGACAGCGGCCGGGGAGCTGTTTTTT.

As DNA, the CDR3 is TGTGCCAGCATCCCTACGACGGACAACTACAATGAGCAGTTCTTC. Its translation is CASIPTTDNYNEQFF. The chain is built from TRBV7-9 and TRBJ2-1, with a possible D match to TRBD1 (5 bases). Trimming pared 7 bases from V and 3 bases from J, leaving 16 bases between. The CDR3 spans 15 residues. CDR1 and CDR2 from the germline V gene are SEHNR and FQNEAQ (reference sequence).

The rearrangement uses TRBV23-1 and TRBJ1-6; 7 bases are a match to TRBD1. Being an ORF, TRBV23-1 has a function that is uncertain. Trimming took 2 bases from V and 9 from J; bases not matched to a gene: 13. This CDR3 comprises 17 residues. CDR3 nucleotides: TGCGCCAGCAGTCAACCCCCGACAGGGAGCCAGGGTTCACCCCTCCACTTT. Protein sequence: CASSQPPTGSQGSPLHF.

V usage is TRBV9 and J usage is TRBJ2-1, with TRBD1 identical over 11 bases. The CDR3 covers 13 residues. Per germline, CDR1 SGDLS and CDR2 YYNGEE. The trim removed 4 bases at V and 8 bases at J, leaving 2 bases unmatched. The CDR3 here is CASSRTGGYEQFF. The DNA for the CDR3 is TGTGCCAGCAGCAGGACAGGGGGCTATGAGCAGTTCTTC.

The genes are TRBV7-6 and TRBJ2-1; 7 bases fit TRBD2. The germline gives CDR1 SGHVS, CDR2 FNYEAQ. This CDR3 has 16 amino acids. The V and J ends lost 5 bases and 2 bases, in that order; junction bases with no gene match: 9. This chain's CDR3 is CASSQASGEAYNEQFF. For the CDR3, the DNA is TGTGCCAGCAGCCAAGCTAGCGGAGAGGCCTACAATGAGCAGTTCTTC. Supplemented by reference TRBV7-6 and TRBJ2-1, the full variable domain reads GAGVSQSPRYKVTKRGQDVALRCDPISGHVSLYWYRQALGQGPEFLTYFNYEAQQDKSGLPNDRFSAERPEGSISTLTIQRTEQRDSAMYRCASSQASGEAYNEQFFGPGTRLTVL.

The sample holds a few counts of this clone. The genes are TRBV5-6 and TRBJ1-3, with TRBD1 matching over 10 bases. This CDR3 contains 17 residues. Trimming cost V 3 bases and J 0 bases; bases outside gene matches: 6. Germline loops: CDR1 SGHDT, CDR2 YYEEEE. CDR3 DNA: TGTGCCAGCAGCTGGGGACAGGGGCTCCTCTCTGGAAACACCATATATTTT. Residues: CASSWGQGLLSGNTIYF.

J is TRBJ2-5 and V is TRBV11-2; D gene unclear. Germline lookup yields CDR1 SGHAT and CDR2 FQNNGV. The CDR3 consists of 12 residues. Trimming shortened V by 5 bases and J by 0 bases, and 4 bases separated the two germline ends. CDR3 sequence reads: CASSQYQETQYF. CDR3 DNA: TGTGCCAGCAGCCAGTACCAAGAGACCCAGTACTTC.

This chain links TRBV9 with TRBJ2-3; 11 nucleotides line up with TRBD2. The length of the CDR3 is 18 residues. The germline V gene has CDR1 SGDLS and CDR2 YYNGEE. Trimming removed 0 bases from V and 2 bases from J; junction bases left unmatched: 8. The CDR3 reads CASSVGWRGLADTDTQYF. The DNA of the CDR3 is TGTGCCAGCAGCGTAGGGTGGAGGGGACTAGCGGACACAGATACGCAGTATTTT.

This rearrangement joins TRBV10-3 to TRBJ2-1; 9 bases are shared with TRBD2. The CDR3 totals 16 residues. CDR1 and CDR2 from the germline V gene are ENHRY and SYGVKD. J gave up 7 bases and V 0 bases, and 7 bases lay outside the gene matches. The CDR3 DNA reads as TGTGCCATCAGTGAGTCTGGCGGGAGGGCCAAGAATGAGCAGTTCTTC. This codes for CAISESGGRAKNEQFF.

V gene TRBV19 combines with J gene TRBJ2-5, with D possibly matching TRBD1 (6 bases). Germline CDR1 and CDR2: LNHDA and SQIVND (reference sequence). Trimming stripped 4 bases from V and 5 bases from J, with 11 bases between. CDR3 size: 13 residues. CDR3 bases: TGTGCCAGTAGTACCGGACAGACGGAGACCCAGTACTTC. Amino acids: CASSTGQTETQYF.

V usage is TRBV5-1 and J usage is TRBJ2-7; D unresolved. This CDR3 is 12 amino acids long. Germline loops: CDR1 SGHRS, CDR2 YFSETQ. Deletions cut 2 bases from V and 6 bases from J, with 9 bases between. Here the CDR3 reads CASSFSTGEQYF. The CDR3 DNA sequence: TGCGCCAGCAGCTTCTCGACTGGCGAGCAGTACTTC.

The chain has TRBV2 and TRBJ2-3; 10 positions match TRBD1. V trimming: 8 bases; J trimming: 0 bases; junction bases outside the gene matches: 2. The CDR3 runs to 14 residues. Per germline, CDR1 SNHLY and CDR2 FYNNEI. The CDR3 reads CASRDRGSTDTQYF. As DNA, the CDR3 is TGTGCCAGCCGGGACAGGGGTAGCACAGATACGCAGTATTTT.